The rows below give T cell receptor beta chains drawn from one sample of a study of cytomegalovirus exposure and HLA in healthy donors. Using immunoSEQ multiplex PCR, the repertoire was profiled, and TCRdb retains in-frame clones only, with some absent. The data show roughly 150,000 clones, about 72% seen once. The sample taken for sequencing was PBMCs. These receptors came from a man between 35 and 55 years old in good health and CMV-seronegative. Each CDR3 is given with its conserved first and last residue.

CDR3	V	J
CASSLSGGEQYF	TRBV5-4	TRBJ2-7
CVRSLAYRDIHNEQFF	TRBV7-5	TRBJ2-1
CASSLSRLAGGLADTQYF	TRBV27	TRBJ2-3
CAWNRDSEQYF	TRBV30	-
CASSQIQGHTEAFF	TRBV2	TRBJ1-1
CASSLGWDTW	TRBV5-6	TRBJ1-1
CASSLAHDSSTDTQYF	TRBV7-6	TRBJ2-3
CATSRDGLASYEQYF	TRBV15	TRBJ2-7
CASSFRQGNTEAFF	TRBV5-1	TRBJ1-1
CASSLTGGAPEAFF	TRBV19	TRBJ1-1
CASSFTGTGVYGYTF	TRBV11-2	TRBJ1-2
CASSQQGRPYGYTF	TRBV19	TRBJ1-2
CASSRGQGVGEQYF	TRBV18	TRBJ2-7
CASSLPRRRGYTF	TRBV5-6	TRBJ1-2
CASSFPGTGGPNTGELFF	TRBV19	TRBJ2-2
CASSLDGRGGNTEAFF	TRBV7-9	TRBJ1-1
CASSPARGQRLEQYF	TRBV28	TRBJ2-7
CASSQETGEFNEKLFF	TRBV4-2	TRBJ1-4
CASSQEGDRVDGYTF	TRBV4-1	TRBJ1-2
CASSQNLAGPYNEQFF	TRBV28	TRBJ2-1
CASSLGRTGARGYTF	TRBV5-1	TRBJ1-2
CASSESRYSGNTIYF	TRBV6-1	TRBJ1-3
CASSERPSGGILQQYF	TRBV7-2	TRBJ2-7
CASSVGVSSGANVLTF	TRBV5-1	TRBJ2-6
CSSSLYRVSVTEAFF	TRBV7-9	TRBJ1-1
CASSVELAGGPSRSQQFF	TRBV2	TRBJ2-1
CASSLGPPDSGGAVEQYF	TRBV5-1	TRBJ2-7
CASSLTGTEAFF	TRBV5-1	TRBJ1-1
CASSPFRAANEKLFF	TRBV6-1	TRBJ1-4
CASSRTASSYEQYF	TRBV7-2	TRBJ2-7
CASSLMASADSNQPQHF	TRBV27	TRBJ1-5
CASSLLEQVPGELFF	TRBV28	TRBJ2-2
CASSLLVEGIRTEAFF	TRBV28	TRBJ1-1